This is a list of T cell receptor beta chains from one sample in a study of regulatory T cells in long-lasting Graves disease. TCRdb re-analysed the multiplex PCR reads in MiXCR, keeping a single row per CDR3 protein. The sample holds approximately 400,000 distinct CDR3 sequences, around 14% seen once. These data are also associated with another study on T cells in Graves' hyperthyroidism and ophthalmopathy.

Sequenced material: peripheral blood mononuclear cells (PBMCs), taken at new diagnosis, from a patient treated with antithyroid drugs. Receptors originate from a woman between 25 and 40 years old with Graves disease. Each CDR3 is given with its conserved first and last residue. Each record gives: CDR3 protein, CDR3 DNA, D gene, J gene, V gene, clone size. D genes are given only for firm matches. Rows give clone size only sometimes, using once, few, many, or a class for an expanded clone.

cdr3_aa: CASSAGLAGVYEQFF
cdr3_nt: TGTGCCAGCAGCGCGGGACTAGCGGGAGTTTACGAGCAGTTCTTC
d_call: TRBD2
j_call: TRBJ2-1
v_call: TRBV9
clone_size: many

cdr3_aa: CATSAWDRDSGANVLTF
cdr3_nt: TGTGCCACCAGTGCGTGGGACAGGGACTCTGGGGCCAACGTCCTGACTTTC
d_call: TRBD1
j_call: TRBJ2-6
v_call: TRBV24-1
clone_size: many

cdr3_aa: CASSVAGGPGELFF
cdr3_nt: TGTGCCAGCAGCGTAGCTGGGGGTCCCGGGGAGCTGTTTTTT
d_call: -
j_call: TRBJ2-2
v_call: TRBV9
clone_size: -

cdr3_aa: CSVVGGGLGESTDTQYF
cdr3_nt: TGCAGCGTTGTGGGGGGAGGATTAGGGGAGAGCACAGATACGCAGTATTTT
d_call: -
j_call: TRBJ2-3
v_call: TRBV29-1
clone_size: -

cdr3_aa: CASSRREGRGEQYF
cdr3_nt: TGTGCCAGCAGCCGTCGGGAGGGCCGGGGCGAGCAGTACTTC
d_call: TRBD2
j_call: TRBJ2-7
v_call: TRBV3-1
clone_size: many

cdr3_aa: CASSVGAGLRDNEQFF
cdr3_nt: TGTGCCAGCAGCGTAGGAGCGGGACTTCGGGACAATGAGCAGTTCTTC
d_call: TRBD2
j_call: TRBJ2-1
v_call: TRBV9
clone_size: many

cdr3_aa: CSASDLYLEAFF
cdr3_nt: TGCAGTGCTTCCGACCTCTACCTTGAAGCTTTCTTT
d_call: -
j_call: TRBJ1-1
v_call: TRBV20-1
clone_size: many

cdr3_aa: CASSEGTYTDTQYF
cdr3_nt: TGTGCCAGCAGTGAAGGGACCTACACAGATACGCAGTATTTT
d_call: -
j_call: TRBJ2-3
v_call: TRBV6-1
clone_size: -

cdr3_aa: CSASAGGQGALGYTF
cdr3_nt: TGCAGTGCTAGCGCGGGGGGACAGGGGGCTTTGGGCTACACCTTC
d_call: TRBD1
j_call: TRBJ1-2
v_call: TRBV20-1
clone_size: -

cdr3_aa: CASSHDPGTSGSSRNEQFF
cdr3_nt: TGTGCCAGCAGTCATGACCCCGGGACTAGCGGGAGTAGTAGAAATGAGCAGTTCTTC
d_call: TRBD2
j_call: TRBJ2-1
v_call: TRBV27
clone_size: many

cdr3_aa: CSVATGISEQFF
cdr3_nt: TGCAGTGTCGCGACAGGGATCTCTGAGCAGTTCTTC
d_call: TRBD1
j_call: TRBJ2-1
v_call: TRBV20-1
clone_size: many

cdr3_aa: CAISRLAGENTGELFF
cdr3_nt: TGTGCCATCAGTAGACTAGCGGGAGAGAACACCGGGGAGCTGTTTTTT
d_call: TRBD2
j_call: TRBJ2-2
v_call: TRBV10-3
clone_size: -

cdr3_aa: CAWSVVGISTEAFF
cdr3_nt: TGTGCCTGGAGTGTAGTGGGGATAAGCACTGAAGCTTTCTTT
d_call: -
j_call: TRBJ1-1
v_call: TRBV30
clone_size: many

cdr3_aa: CSARKGHSIPKNIQYF
cdr3_nt: TGCAGTGCCAGGAAGGGACATTCTATTCCCAAAAACATTCAGTACTTC
d_call: -
j_call: TRBJ2-4
v_call: TRBV20-1
clone_size: few

cdr3_aa: CSASTSDNSPLHF
cdr3_nt: TGCAGTGCTAGTACTAGTGATAATTCACCCCTCCACTTT
d_call: -
j_call: TRBJ1-6
v_call: TRBV20-1
clone_size: many

cdr3_aa: CAGGRGWNQPQHF
cdr3_nt: TGTGCTGGAGGGAGGGGGTGGAATCAGCCCCAGCATTTT
d_call: -
j_call: TRBJ1-5
v_call: TRBV30
clone_size: many

cdr3_aa: CASSLLAGGAIGEQFF
cdr3_nt: TGTGCCAGCAGCCTTTTAGCGGGAGGGGCCATAGGAGAGCAGTTCTTC
d_call: TRBD2
j_call: TRBJ2-1
v_call: TRBV27
clone_size: many

cdr3_aa: CASSKGLAGADTQYF
cdr3_nt: TGTGCCAGCAGCAAGGGACTAGCGGGTGCAGATACGCAGTATTTT
d_call: TRBD2
j_call: TRBJ2-3
v_call: TRBV11-3
clone_size: many

cdr3_aa: CASSEGRGSSYEQYF
cdr3_nt: TGTGCCAGCAGCGAAGGGCGCGGTTCTAGCTACGAGCAGTACTTC
d_call: -
j_call: TRBJ2-7
v_call: TRBV2
clone_size: many

cdr3_aa: CATSLKGPLPRDTQYF
cdr3_nt: TGTGCCACCTCCCTCAAGGGCCCTCTCCCCCGAGATACGCAGTATTTT
d_call: -
j_call: TRBJ2-3
v_call: TRBV10-3
clone_size: -

cdr3_aa: CATSDHRDKTYEQYF
cdr3_nt: TGTGCCACCAGTGACCACAGGGACAAGACCTACGAGCAGTACTTC
d_call: -
j_call: TRBJ2-7
v_call: TRBV24-1
clone_size: many

cdr3_aa: CASTLDRFGGELFF
cdr3_nt: TGTGCCAGCACCTTGGACAGATTCGGTGGGGAGCTGTTTTTT
d_call: -
j_call: TRBJ2-2
v_call: TRBV3-1
clone_size: few

cdr3_aa: CASSVTDTDTQYF
cdr3_nt: TGTGCCAGCAGCGTCACAGATACAGATACGCAGTATTTT
d_call: -
j_call: TRBJ2-3
v_call: TRBV5-4
clone_size: many

cdr3_aa: CASSFTGTSRDYNEQFF
cdr3_nt: TGCGCCAGCAGCTTCACGGGTACCTCCAGGGATTACAATGAGCAGTTCTTC
d_call: -
j_call: TRBJ2-1
v_call: TRBV5-1
clone_size: few

cdr3_aa: CASRTKVWGNTIYF
cdr3_nt: TGTGCCAGCAGGACAAAGGTCTGGGGAAACACCATATATTTT
d_call: -
j_call: TRBJ1-3
v_call: TRBV12-3/TRBV12-4
clone_size: -

cdr3_aa: CAISGELAGGSEQYF
cdr3_nt: TGTGCCATCAGCGGCGAACTAGCGGGAGGAAGCGAGCAGTACTTC
d_call: TRBD2
j_call: TRBJ2-7
v_call: TRBV10-3
clone_size: few

cdr3_aa: CSARTDSGELFF
cdr3_nt: TGCAGTGCTAGAACGGATAGCGGGGAGCTGTTTTTT
d_call: -
j_call: TRBJ2-2
v_call: TRBV20-1
clone_size: many

cdr3_aa: CATSRRETQYF
cdr3_nt: TGTGCCACCAGCAGGCGGGAGACCCAGTACTTC
d_call: -
j_call: TRBJ2-5
v_call: TRBV15
clone_size: many

cdr3_aa: CASSSPGLAGGSYNEQFF
cdr3_nt: TGCGCCAGCAGCTCCCCGGGGCTAGCGGGAGGGTCTTACAATGAGCAGTTCTTC
d_call: TRBD2
j_call: TRBJ2-1
v_call: TRBV5-1
clone_size: few

cdr3_aa: CASSYLGHRTDTQYF
cdr3_nt: TGTGCCAGCAGCTACCTGGGGCACCGCACAGATACGCAGTATTTT
d_call: -
j_call: TRBJ2-3
v_call: TRBV11-1
clone_size: many

cdr3_aa: CASSHPGRDRVFYGYTF
cdr3_nt: TGTGCCAGCAGCCACCCCGGGCGGGACAGGGTGTTCTATGGCTACACCTTC
d_call: TRBD1
j_call: TRBJ1-2
v_call: TRBV4-2
clone_size: -

cdr3_aa: CATSERPRASGRGGVADTQYF
cdr3_nt: TGTGCCACCAGTGAACGGCCCCGGGCTAGCGGGAGAGGTGGTGTTGCAGATACGCAGTATTTT
d_call: TRBD2
j_call: TRBJ2-3
v_call: TRBV24-1
clone_size: few

cdr3_aa: CSARDGGSTDTQYF
cdr3_nt: TGCAGTGCTAGGGATGGAGGGAGCACAGATACGCAGTATTTT
d_call: -
j_call: TRBJ2-3
v_call: TRBV20-1
clone_size: many

cdr3_aa: CASSLATGQLYEQYF
cdr3_nt: TGTGCCAGCAGCTTAGCGACGGGACAGCTCTACGAGCAGTACTTC
d_call: TRBD1
j_call: TRBJ2-7
v_call: TRBV11-2
clone_size: many

cdr3_aa: CASSVVAGTGSYNEQFF
cdr3_nt: TGTGCCAGCAGCGTAGTCGCCGGGACAGGGTCGTACAATGAGCAGTTCTTC
d_call: TRBD1
j_call: TRBJ2-1
v_call: TRBV9
clone_size: -

cdr3_aa: CASSPFFGGVSTDTQYF
cdr3_nt: TGTGCCAGCAGCCCCTTTTTTGGGGGAGTGAGCACAGATACGCAGTATTTT
d_call: -
j_call: TRBJ2-3
v_call: TRBV14
clone_size: few

cdr3_aa: CASSFADRAADTQYF
cdr3_nt: TGTGCCAGCAGCTTTGCCGACAGGGCGGCAGATACGCAGTATTTT
d_call: TRBD1
j_call: TRBJ2-3
v_call: TRBV7-8
clone_size: few

cdr3_aa: CATTDAATDTQYF
cdr3_nt: TGTGCCACCACTGATGCGGCCACAGATACGCAGTATTTT
d_call: -
j_call: TRBJ2-3
v_call: TRBV24-1
clone_size: many

cdr3_aa: CASSFGTQVNEQFF
cdr3_nt: TGTGCCAGCAGCTTCGGGACACAGGTCAATGAGCAGTTCTTC
d_call: -
j_call: TRBJ2-1
v_call: TRBV7-9
clone_size: many

cdr3_aa: CASRPSGNSYNEQFF
cdr3_nt: TGTGCCAGCAGGCCCAGCGGGAACTCCTACAATGAGCAGTTCTTC
d_call: TRBD2
j_call: TRBJ2-1
v_call: TRBV10-3
clone_size: -

cdr3_aa: CASSLGSTDTQYF
cdr3_nt: TGTGCCAGCAGCTTAGGAAGCACAGATACGCAGTATTTT
d_call: -
j_call: TRBJ2-3
v_call: TRBV7-3
clone_size: many

cdr3_aa: CSAQRGAPETQYF
cdr3_nt: TGCAGTGCCCAGCGGGGGGCCCCGGAGACCCAGTACTTC
d_call: TRBD2
j_call: TRBJ2-5
v_call: TRBV20-1
clone_size: many

cdr3_aa: CSVALADYNEQFF
cdr3_nt: TGCAGCGTTGCCCTAGCGGATTACAATGAGCAGTTCTTC
d_call: TRBD2
j_call: TRBJ2-1
v_call: TRBV29-1
clone_size: -

cdr3_aa: CASSFITSGGPQETQYF
cdr3_nt: TGTGCCAGCAGCTTTATCACGAGCGGGGGTCCGCAAGAGACCCAGTACTTC
d_call: TRBD2
j_call: TRBJ2-5
v_call: TRBV11-2
clone_size: many

cdr3_aa: CASSSGESNQPQHF
cdr3_nt: TGTGCCAGCAGTTCAGGGGAGAGCAATCAGCCCCAGCATTTT
d_call: -
j_call: TRBJ1-5
v_call: TRBV6-5
clone_size: many

cdr3_aa: CASRGPGWGAYEQYF
cdr3_nt: TGTGCCAGCAGGGGTCCGGGATGGGGGGCCTACGAGCAGTACTTC
d_call: -
j_call: TRBJ2-7
v_call: TRBV12-3/TRBV12-4
clone_size: many

cdr3_aa: CASSLGWAYEQYF
cdr3_nt: TGTGCCAGCAGTTTAGGGTGGGCCTACGAGCAGTACTTC
d_call: -
j_call: TRBJ2-7
v_call: TRBV27
clone_size: -

cdr3_aa: CAISEGTDPSWTQHF
cdr3_nt: TGTGCCATCAGTGAAGGTACAGACCCCTCATGGACCCAGCATTTT
d_call: -
j_call: TRBJ1-5
v_call: TRBV10-3
clone_size: few

cdr3_aa: CSAVDRGRIENIQYF
cdr3_nt: TGCAGTGCAGTGGACAGGGGGCGAATAGAAAACATTCAGTACTTC
d_call: TRBD1
j_call: TRBJ2-4
v_call: TRBV20-1
clone_size: -

cdr3_aa: CSARDRAVPGDTQYF
cdr3_nt: TGCAGTGCTAGAGACCGTGCGGTCCCAGGAGATACGCAGTATTTT
d_call: -
j_call: TRBJ2-3
v_call: TRBV20-1
clone_size: many

cdr3_aa: CASSLNPLTGGLKSGFF
cdr3_nt: TGCGCCAGCAGCTTGAATCCATTAACGGGAGGGCTTAAATCGGGATTCTTC
d_call: TRBD2
j_call: TRBJ2-1
v_call: TRBV5-1
clone_size: few

cdr3_aa: CASSPIGASGISSYEQYF
cdr3_nt: TGTGCCAGCTCACCAATCGGGGCTAGCGGGATTAGCTCCTACGAGCAGTACTTC
d_call: TRBD2
j_call: TRBJ2-7
v_call: TRBV18
clone_size: -

cdr3_aa: CASSEISGTGYTF
cdr3_nt: TGTGCCAGCAGTGAAATTTCGGGAACCGGCTACACCTTC
d_call: -
j_call: TRBJ1-2
v_call: TRBV6-1
clone_size: few